This is a list of T cell receptor beta chains from one sample in a study of graft-versus-host responses after intestinal transplantation. The data were produced by immunoSEQ multiplex PCR, yet TCRdb's version contains in-frame clones alone and is incomplete. The sample consists of approximately 7,900 clones, over 90% of them appearing once. The sequencing used PBMCs, collected 11 days after intestinal transplantation. These receptors all stem from a human patient who received an intestinal transplant, so some T cells may come from the graft donor. Both conserved end residues are part of each CDR3. The D gene is left open where the match is weak. Part of the rows lack a size; the others show once, few, many or a class for expanded clones.

TRBV6-5	TRBJ1-1	.	.	CASSQRQYNTEAFF	TGTGCCAGCAGCCAACGACAGTATAACACTGAAGCTTTCTTT
TRBV28	TRBJ2-7	once	TRBD1	CASSRGTGLTYEQYF	TGTGCCAGCAGCCGGGGGACAGGGTTAACCTACGAGCAGTACTTC
TRBV7-3	TRBJ2-2	.	.	CASSLTGPGELFF	TGTGCCAGCAGCTTAACTGGGCCCGGGGAGCTGTTTTTT
TRBV27	TRBJ2-1	once	TRBD2	CASSLSRDRETSGNYNEQFF	TGTGCCAGCAGTTTAAGCCGGGACAGGGAGACTAGCGGGAACTACAATGAGCAGTTCTTC
TRBV11-2	TRBJ2-2	.	TRBD1	CASSLIGTGAPTGELFF	TGTGCCAGCAGCTTAATAGGGACAGGGGCGCCCACCGGGGAGCTGTTTTTT
TRBV18	TRBJ2-1	.	TRBD1	CASSPPAGTGTYNEQFF	TGTGCCAGCTCACCACCGGCCGGGACAGGCACCTACAATGAGCAGTTCTTC
TRBV6-5	TRBJ2-1	.	TRBD2	CASAPGGRNEQFF	TGTGCAAGCGCTCCCGGCGGGAGGAATGAGCAGTTCTTC
TRBV2	TRBJ2-3	.	.	CASRGGGADTDTQYF	TGTGCCAGCAGAGGAGGGGGCGCGGACACAGATACGCAGTATTTT
TRBV15	TRBJ1-5	.	.	CATSRERIGVHQPQHF	TGTGCCACCAGCAGAGAGCGTATAGGGGTTCATCAGCCCCAGCATTTT
TRBV7-7	TRBJ2-1	.	TRBD2	CASSLGLAGPHNEQFF	TGTGCTAGCAGCTTAGGGTTAGCGGGACCTCACAATGAGCAGTTCTTC
TRBV25-1	TRBJ2-6	.	.	CASSPYGANVLTF	TGTGCCAGCAGTCCCTATGGGGCCAACGTCCTGACTTTC
TRBV28	TRBJ2-1	.	.	CASTRRGEQFF	TGTGCCAGCACGCGGCGGGGTGAGCAGTTCTTC
TRBV28	TRBJ1-2	.	.	CASSFGGHNYGYTF	TGTGCCAGCAGTTTCGGCGGACATAACTATGGCTACACCTTC
TRBV28	TRBJ1-1	.	TRBD1	CASSIRTGKGTEAFF	TGTGCCAGCAGTATAAGGACAGGGAAGGGTACTGAAGCCTTCTTT
TRBV28	TRBJ2-1	.	.	CASSLRGRGSNEQFF	TGTGCCAGCAGTTTAAGGGGTAGGGGGTCCAATGAGCAGTTCTTC
TRBV7-8	TRBJ2-1	.	TRBD2	CASSLSGRYGNEQFF	TGTGCCAGCAGCTTAAGCGGGAGATATGGCAATGAGCAGTTCTTC
TRBV6-5	TRBJ2-2	.	.	CASSPRGTRELFF	TGTGCCAGCAGCCCCCGGGGGACCAGGGAGCTGTTTTTT
TRBV7-6	TRBJ2-7	.	TRBD1	CASSPSGTGLYEQYF	TGTGCCAGCAGCCCATCCGGGACAGGGCTCTACGAGCAGTACTTC
TRBV5-6	TRBJ1-5	.	.	CASGQQGSNQPQHF	TGTGCCAGCGGTCAACAGGGTTCCAATCAGCCCCAGCATTTT
TRBV6-6	TRBJ2-5	.	.	CASSYGRGGAQETQYF	TGTGCCAGCAGTTACGGGAGGGGGGGGGCCCAAGAGACCCAGTACTTC
TRBV27	TRBJ2-1	.	TRBD1	CASSPGQGSYHEQFF	TGTGCCAGCAGCCCCGGACAGGGCAGTTATCATGAGCAGTTCTTC
TRBV7-9	TRBJ1-1	.	.	CASSPVAGKMNTEAFF	TGTGCCAGCAGCCCAGTCGCGGGAAAGATGAACACTGAAGCTTTCTTT
TRBV7-7	TRBJ2-3	.	.	CASSLQGGDTQYF	TGTGCTAGCAGCTTACAGGGTGGAGATACGCAGTATTTT
TRBV4-1	TRBJ1-2	.	TRBD1	CASRKQGHYGYTF	TGCGCCAGCAGAAAACAGGGGCACTATGGCTACACCTTC
TRBV2	TRBJ1-1	.	.	CASSVTGSMTEAFF	TGTGCCAGCAGTGTTACAGGGAGTATGACTGAAGCTTTCTTT
TRBV5-6	TRBJ2-7	.	.	CASSFWPGTYEQYF	TGTGCCAGCAGCTTTTGGCCAGGGACCTACGAGCAGTACTTC
TRBV11-3	TRBJ2-5	.	.	CASSLKQGGQETQYF	TGTGCCAGCAGCTTAAAACAGGGTGGTCAAGAGACCCAGTACTTC
TRBV11-2	TRBJ1-1	.	TRBD1	CASSSPKRGQGIGAEAFF	TGTGCCAGCAGCTCCCCTAAGCGGGGACAGGGTATCGGGGCTGAAGCTTTCTTT
TRBV19	TRBJ1-5	.	.	CASSIVDAGQPQHF	TGTGCCAGTAGTATAGTAGACGCGGGCCAGCCCCAGCATTTT
TRBV28	TRBJ1-5	.	.	CASRRGSQPQHF	TGTGCCAGCAGAAGGGGTAGTCAGCCCCAGCATTTT